The clone carrying this T cell receptor (beta chain) turned up a few times. Antigen specificity is unknown. Ophthalmopathy patients all had a Clinical Activity Score of at least 3, a NOSPECS grade of at least 4 and disease under 3 months old. Amplification targeted TCR beta CDR3 regions from RNA transcripts. HTBI primers were employed in a first-round RT-PCR of the TCR CDR3. Via MiXCR, TCRdb re-called the multiplex PCR reads, giving one row per CDR3 protein. The repertoire consists of some 530,000 distinct CDR3 sequences, with about 20% occurring once and the leading ten covering 45% to 55%. These data are taken from a study of T cells in Graves' hyperthyroidism and ophthalmopathy. The study's findings and limits: Most expanded thyroid clonotypes above 0.001 also appeared in blood. Prediction of ophthalmopathy progression came a median approximately 6.5 months pre-onset.

The CDR3 runs 15 residues. From germline, CDR1 is LGHNA and CDR2 YSLEER. Trimming cost V 4 bases and J 8 bases; bases outside gene matches: 4. The sequenced sample was blood. The sequence was obtained from a woman between 70 and 85 years old with Graves' ophthalmopathy. This sequence joins TRBV4-3 and TRBJ2-1; TRBD2 matches at 14 bases. The CDR3 nucleotides read TGCGCCAGCAGCCTCGGACTAGCGGGAGGCCATGAGCAGTTCTTC. Amino acids: CASSLGLAGGHEQFF.